This entry lists 32 T cell receptor beta chains sequenced from one sample in a study of T cell responses to AZD1222 COVID-19 vaccine. Assay used: immunoSEQ multiplex PCR; TCRdb lists only in-frame clones, some missing. The repertoire holds about 180,000 clones, around nine tenths seen once, with approximately 0.49% in the top ten. The sequencing here drew on peripheral blood, taken on day 0 of AZD1222 vaccination. The origin of the receptors is an adult in good health.

The chain uses TRBV19 and TRBJ1-2, with 12 bases aligning to TRBD1. Germline V lookup: CDR1 LNHDA, CDR2 SQIVND (reference sequence). The V segment lost 10 bases and the J segment 8 bases; nucleotides outside the gene matches: 14. The CDR3 has 15 residues. The CDR3 DNA follows: TGTGCCACCCAAGGGCGGGACAGGGGGCTGGAGGGCTACACCTTC. It is translated as CATQGRDRGLEGYTF. The full variable domain, completed using reference TRBV19 and TRBJ1-2, is DGGITQSPKYLFRKEGQNVTLSCEQNLNHDAMYWYRQDPGQGLRLIYYSQIVNDFQKGDIAEGYSVSREKKESFPLTVTSAQKNPTAFYLCATQGRDRGLEGYTFGSGTRLTVV.

The genes are TRBV6-1 and TRBJ2-7; D is possibly TRBD1 or TRBD2 (5 bases each). V was clipped by 2 bases and J by 2 bases, with 7 bases between them. Germline V gene data show CDR1 as MNHNS and CDR2 as SASEGT. This CDR3 is built from 13 residues. CDR3 bases: TGTGCCAGCAGTGAACAGGGACCCTACGAGCAGTACTTC. Protein sequence: CASSEQGPYEQYF.

This chain joins TRBV11-3 and TRBJ2-3; TRBD1 agrees at 9 bases. With V trimmed by 6 bases and J by 4 bases, 8 bases remained unmatched. The CDR3 runs 15 residues. The germline CDR1 and CDR2 sequences are SGHNT and YENEEA. The CDR3 spells CASSQQGAGADTQYF. The CDR3 bases are TGTGCCAGCAGTCAACAGGGGGCCGGGGCAGATACGCAGTATTTT.

The V gene is TRBV24-1, the J gene TRBJ2-7; 8 bases align to TRBD1. From germline, CDR1 is KGHDR and CDR2 SFDVKD. The V and J ends lost 4 bases and 1 base, in that order; junction bases with no gene match: 5. This CDR3 contains 15 residues. CDR3 region: CATSDPDRGSYEQYF. The CDR3 bases are TGTGCCACCAGTGACCCCGACAGGGGATCCTACGAGCAGTACTTC.

The rearrangement joins TRBV27 to TRBJ1-5, with 8 nucleotides matching TRBD1. V lost 5 bases, J lost 8 bases, and 8 bases stayed unmatched. Per germline, CDR1 MNHEY and CDR2 SMNVEV (reference sequence). The CDR3 sequence is 14 residues long. The CDR3 spells CASSPNRGNKPQHF. CDR3 nucleotides: TGTGCCAGCAGTCCTAACAGGGGGAATAAGCCCCAGCATTTT.

This chain uses TRBV7-2 with TRBJ1-1, with a possible D match to TRBD1 (5 bases). V was shortened by 5 bases and J by 2 bases, with 12 bases between the two germline ends. The CDR3 spans 14 residues. Looked up from germline, CDR1 is SGHTA and CDR2 is FQGNSA. Written as DNA, the CDR3 is TGTGCCAGCAGCGCACAGGTCTTTAACACTGAAGCTTTCTTT. It translates to CASSAQVFNTEAFF.

To note about this clone: Since a much larger clone is just one base distant, this may be a read error. Different DNA sequences within this sample yield the same CDR3. The chain combines TRBV12-3 or TRBV12-4 with TRBJ2-2; no clear D. With 3 bases removed from V and 5 bases from J, the gap between germline ends came to 4 bases. The length of the CDR3 is 12 residues. The CDR3 coding sequence is TGTGCCAGCAGTTTGGGGACCGGGGAGCTGTTTTTT. Translating it yields CASSLGTGELFF.

The chain combines TRBV6-1 with TRBJ2-7; D gene uncertain. CDR3 length equals 15 residues. The V and J ends lost 1 base and 2 bases respectively, with 12 bases between them. Germline lookup yields CDR1 MNHNS and CDR2 SASEGT. CDR3 coding DNA: TGTGCCAGCAGTGAAGAAGAAGGGTCGACCTACGAGCAGTACTTC. Amino acid sequence: CASSEEEGSTYEQYF.

The CDR3 DNA reads as TGCAGCGTTGAAATGGGGGGCACGTACTCCTACGAGCAGTACTTC. It encodes CSVEMGGTYSYEQYF. V and J are TRBV29-1 and TRBJ2-7; D may be TRBD1 or TRBD2 (6 bases each). The CDR3 is 15 amino acids. Looked up from germline, CDR1 is SQVTM and CDR2 is ANQGSEA. V was shortened by 2 bases and J by 0 bases, with 14 bases between the two germline ends.

The chain couples TRBV15 to TRBJ2-1, with D possibly TRBD2 on 6 matching bases. Germline V gene lookup returns CDR1 LNHNV and CDR2 YYDKDF (reference sequence). This CDR3 has 19 residues. Trimming took 1 base from V and 0 from J, leaving 19 bases between them. The CDR3 nucleotides read TGTGCCACCAGCAGAGCGGGGTATAGCGGCTCCCCCTCCTACAATGAGCAGTTCTTC. Translation gives CATSRAGYSGSPSYNEQFF.

The chain combines TRBV5-4 with TRBJ1-1; unclear D gene. This CDR3 is 15 amino acids long. The germline CDR1 and CDR2 sequences are SGHNT and YYREEE (reference sequence). Trimming took off 0 bases at V and 0 bases at J, with 9 bases between the two ends. CDR3 protein: CASSLDRSMNTEAFF. CDR3 nucleotides: TGTGCCAGCAGCTTGGATCGGTCCATGAACACTGAAGCTTTCTTT.

This chain links TRBV9 with TRBJ2-1; TRBD2 agrees at 8 bases. This CDR3 is built from 15 residues. From germline, CDR1 is SGDLS and CDR2 YYNGEE. With 0 bases clipped from V and 6 bases from J, the junction kept 5 bases outside the gene matches. CDR3 in amino acids: CASSVAAGVSNEQFF. In DNA, the CDR3 is TGTGCCAGCAGCGTAGCAGCGGGAGTTAGCAATGAGCAGTTCTTC.

The chain uses TRBV7-9 and TRBJ1-5; D possibly corresponds to TRBD1 (6 bases). V was cut by 4 bases and J by 1 base, with 11 bases left in between. The length of the CDR3 is 15 residues. Germline V CDR1 and CDR2: SEHNR, FQNEAQ (reference sequence). CDR3 sequence reads: CASSSGGGSNQPQHF. CDR3 nucleotides: TGTGCCAGCAGCTCCGGGGGGGGCAGCAATCAGCCCCAGCATTTT.

This chain connects TRBV5-6 to TRBJ2-1, with D possibly called TRBD1 or TRBD2 (5 bases each). CDR1 and CDR2 (germline): SGHDT, YYEEEE. The ends were cut back, 4 bases at V and 5 bases at J, with 13 bases in the middle. This CDR3 spans 14 amino acids. CDR3 amino acids: CASSPVRGDNEQFF. CDR3 in DNA: TGTGCCAGCAGCCCGGTGCGAGGGGACAATGAGCAGTTCTTC.

The J gene is TRBJ1-1, the V gene TRBV19; D perhaps matches TRBD1 (6 bases). CDR1 is LNHDA, CDR2 SQIVND, per germline (reference sequence). The V and J ends lost 6 bases and 5 bases respectively, with 16 bases between them. The CDR3 totals 14 residues. Here the CDR3 reads CASSHLGGPTEAFF. CDR3 in DNA: TGTGCCAGTAGCCACCTGGGGGGGCCGACTGAAGCTTTCTTT. Together with reference TRBV19 and TRBJ1-1, the CDR3 gives the full variable domain: DGGITQSPKYLFRKEGQNVTLSCEQNLNHDAMYWYRQDPGQGLRLIYYSQIVNDFQKGDIAEGYSVSREKKESFPLTVTSAQKNPTAFYLCASSHLGGPTEAFFGQGTRLTVV.

The gene calls are TRBV6-5 and TRBJ1-2, with TRBD1 matching 9 bases. The CDR3 is 15 residues long. Germline lookup yields CDR1 MNHEY and CDR2 SVGAGI. The J segment lost 6 bases and the V segment lost 6 bases, leaving 11 bases of the junction unmatched. CDR3 in amino acids: CASSHADRGVDGYTF. The CDR3 DNA sequence: TGTGCCAGCAGCCACGCGGACAGGGGAGTAGATGGCTACACCTTC.

This rearrangement joins TRBV9 to TRBJ1-2, with 7 nucleotides matching TRBD1. CDR3 size: 17 residues. Germline trimming cut 2 bases from V and 0 bases from J; bases unmatched to any gene: 10. The germline V gene encodes CDR1 SGDLS and CDR2 YYNGEE. CDR3: CASSVGNRDRSNYGYTF. In DNA, the CDR3 is TGTGCCAGCAGCGTGGGGAACCGGGACAGATCTAACTATGGCTACACCTTC.

This rearrangement joins TRBV28 to TRBJ1-2; 10 bases match TRBD1. This CDR3 is 16 amino acids long. Trimming took 7 bases from V and 0 from J; bases not matched to a gene: 8. Per the germline V gene, CDR1 is MDHEN and CDR2 is SYDVKM. The CDR3: CASTGVGTGANYGYTF. DNA of the CDR3: TGTGCCAGCACCGGGGTGGGGACAGGGGCTAACTATGGCTACACCTTC.

The chain has TRBV28 and TRBJ1-2; D gene ambiguous. The CDR3 loop spans 13 amino acids. The V gene's germline CDR1 is MDHEN and CDR2 SYDVKM. Trimming stripped 8 bases from V and 5 bases from J, with 15 bases between. The DNA for the CDR3 is TGTGCCAGCGGCTCCCCTGGCGGGTATGGCTACACCTTC. This gives the protein CASGSPGGYGYTF.

The chain employs TRBV7-6 and TRBJ1-5; D unclear. Trimming removed 9 bases from V and 2 bases from J, with 5 bases in between. The CDR3 runs to 11 residues. Germline V gives CDR1 SGHVS, CDR2 FNYEAQ. The CDR3 sequence is CARKGNQPQHF. The CDR3 nucleotides read TGTGCCAGGAAGGGCAATCAGCCCCAGCATTTT.

The chain combines TRBV15 with TRBJ2-5; D perhaps matches TRBD1 (6 bases). With 2 bases removed from V and 4 bases from J, the gap between germline ends came to 14 bases. CDR1 and CDR2 from the germline V gene are LNHNV and YYDKDF (reference sequence). The CDR3 loop spans 15 amino acids. The CDR3 DNA sequence: TGTGCCACCAGCAGAACGAGAGACAGGCTAGAGACCCAGTACTTC. As protein: CATSRTRDRLETQYF. Together with reference TRBV15 and TRBJ2-5, the CDR3 gives the full variable domain: DAMVIQNPRYQVTQFGKPVTLSCSQTLNHNVMYWYQQKSSQAPKLLFHYYDKDFNNEADTPDNFQSRRPNTSFCFLDIRSPGLGDTAMYLCATSRTRDRLETQYFGPGTRLLVL.

V gene TRBV18 combines with J gene TRBJ1-4; 11 bases fit TRBD1. The CDR3 extends over 13 amino acids. Trimming cost V 7 bases and J 14 bases; bases outside gene matches: 9. The germline V gene has CDR1 KGHSH and CDR2 LQKENI. The CDR3 nucleotides read TGTGCCAGCTACCCGGGACAGGGGGAGAGGCTGTTTTTT. Encoded protein: CASYPGQGERLFF.

The chain carries TRBV6-2 or TRBV6-3 and TRBJ1-2, with D unclear. Germline loops: CDR1 MNHEY, CDR2 SVGEGT. CDR3 length: 13 amino acids. V lost 3 bases to trimming and J lost 6 bases, with 11 bases between them. The CDR3 sequence: CASSYGRLDGYTF. For the CDR3, the DNA is TGTGCCAGCAGTTATGGGCGCTTGGATGGCTACACCTTC.

The sample holds one count of this clone. This chain connects TRBV11-2 to TRBJ2-7; 11 bases map to TRBD1. This CDR3 has 15 residues. J was trimmed by 3 bases and V by 3 bases; bases with no gene match: 4. Germline-derived CDR1 and CDR2 are SGHAT and FQNNGV. In DNA form, the CDR3 reads TGTGCCAGCAGCTTTCTGGGACAGGGGGACTACGAGCAGTACTTC. This sequence encodes CASSFLGQGDYEQYF.

This rearrangement joins TRBV10-2 to TRBJ1-4; D is undetermined. CDR1 and CDR2 (germline): WSHSY, SAAADI. The V end lost 3 bases, the J end lost 8 bases, and 4 bases lay between the germline ends. The CDR3 runs to 11 residues. For the CDR3, the DNA is TGCGCCAGCAGTGATTGGGAAAAACTGTTTTTT. It encodes CASSDWEKLFF.

The chain employs TRBV6-5 and TRBJ2-7; 15 bases are a match to TRBD2. CDR1 is MNHEY and CDR2 is SVGAGI in the germline V gene. With 0 bases clipped from V and 7 bases from J, the junction kept 4 bases outside the gene matches. CDR3 size: 16 residues. For the CDR3, the DNA is TGTGCCAGCAGTTACTCGGGACTAGCGGGAGGTTCTGAGCAGTACTTC. Protein sequence: CASSYSGLAGGSEQYF.

This chain connects TRBV12-5 to TRBJ1-1; perhaps TRBD1 as D (6 bases). The germline V gene encodes CDR1 LGHNT and CDR2 FRNRAP. The CDR3 consists of 13 residues. Trimming took 6 bases from V and 5 from J, leaving 13 bases between them. The CDR3 protein is CASGQGSSTEAFF. As DNA, the CDR3 is TGTGCTAGTGGACAGGGATCGAGTACTGAAGCTTTCTTT.

This rearrangement joins TRBV24-1 to TRBJ2-5; D perhaps matches TRBD2 (6 bases). With 12 bases removed from V and 5 bases from J, the gap between germline ends came to 24 bases. The CDR3 spans 15 residues. Germline-derived CDR1 and CDR2 are KGHDR and SFDVKD. CDR3 sequence (DNA): TGTGCCGCAGGAGGGGCCGTAGGGAACGGGGAGACCCAGTACTTC. Protein: CAAGGAVGNGETQYF.

This rearrangement joins TRBV30 to TRBJ1-1, with 8 bases identical to TRBD1. J lost 1 base, V lost 7 bases, and 2 bases had no gene match. The CDR3 sequence is 12 residues long. Per germline, CDR1 GTSNPN and CDR2 SVGIG (reference sequence). Here the CDR3 DNA reads TGTGCCTATGACAGGGGGAACACTGAAGCTTTCTTT. Translated: CAYDRGNTEAFF.

The V call is TRBV19, the J call TRBJ1-2; D gene unclear. Per germline, CDR1 LNHDA and CDR2 SQIVND (reference sequence). The CDR3 length is 15 residues. Trimming pared 5 bases from V and 0 bases from J, leaving 13 bases between. CDR3 region: CASSVTVGANYGYTF. The CDR3 nucleotides read TGTGCCAGTAGTGTTACAGTGGGAGCTAACTATGGCTACACCTTC.

This sequence joins TRBV7-2 and TRBJ1-5; D ambiguous. With 1 base removed from V and 3 bases from J, the gap between germline ends came to 7 bases. The CDR3 spans 14 residues. CDR1 and CDR2 (germline): SGHTA, FQGNSA. The CDR3 DNA is TGTGCCAGCAGCTTAGTGGGGAACAATCAGCCCCAGCATTTT. Translated, it gives CASSLVGNNQPQHF.

This rearrangement joins TRBV30 to TRBJ2-5, with 14 bases lining up with TRBD2. Germline values: CDR1 GTSNPN, CDR2 SVGIG (reference sequence). Trimming cost V 2 bases and J 4 bases; bases outside gene matches: 3. This CDR3 region has 15 residues. CDR3 amino acids: CAWSPGLAGAETQYF. CDR3 nucleotides: TGTGCCTGGAGTCCGGGACTAGCGGGAGCAGAGACCCAGTACTTC.